The 27 T cell receptor beta chains in this list originate from one sample, sequenced in a study of T cell changes during pregnancy in multiple sclerosis. The method was immunoSEQ multiplex PCR; TCRdb's version includes in-frame clones alone and lacks a portion of them. Among 40,000 to 55,000 clones, over 80% were seen once, and the ten largest hold 1.3%. The source material was peripheral blood. The receptors were sampled from a female donor with multiple sclerosis, enrolled in a pregnancy study.

The V and J genes are TRBV9 and TRBJ2-7; 9 bases agree with TRBD2. The length of the CDR3 is 16 residues. Germline assignment: CDR1 SGDLS and CDR2 YYNGEE. After removal of 2 bases from V and 0 bases from J, the junction contained 6 bases not matched to a gene. The CDR3 sequence is CASSVSGGRASYEQYF. The CDR3 coding sequence is TGTGCCAGCAGCGTTTCGGGCGGGAGGGCCTCCTACGAGCAGTACTTC. Variable domain in full (rest from reference TRBV9 and TRBJ2-7): DSGVTQTPKHLITATGQRVTLRCSPRSGDLSVYWYQQSLDQGLQFLIQYYNGEERAKGNILERFSAQQFPDLHSELNLSSLELGDSALYFCASSVSGGRASYEQYFGPGTRLTVT.

The chain uses TRBV6-5 and TRBJ2-7; maybe TRBD1 (6 bases). The germline V and J ends were trimmed by 4 bases and 1 base, with 14 bases remaining between them. This CDR3 has 15 amino acids. Germline assignment: CDR1 MNHEY and CDR2 SVGAGI. DNA for the CDR3: TGTGCCAGCAGTTGGGTCCAGGGGAGATCCTACGAGCAGTACTTC. Translating gives CASSWVQGRSYEQYF.

The CDR3 DNA follows: TGTGCCTGGAGTGTAAGGGGAGGTGGCACAGATACGCAGTATTTT. It specifies CAWSVRGGGTDTQYF. This chain joins TRBV30 and TRBJ2-3; tentative D call: TRBD2 (6 bases). Germline V lookup: CDR1 GTSNPN, CDR2 SVGIG (reference sequence). This CDR3 has 15 amino acids. Trimming left V 0 bases short and J 1 base short, with 11 bases between. Full variable domain (missing parts from reference TRBV30 and TRBJ2-3): SQTIHQWPATLVQPVGSPLSLECTVEGTSNPNLYWYRQAAGRGLQLLFYSVGIGQISSEVPQNLSASRPQDRQFILSSKKLLLSDSGFYLCAWSVRGGGTDTQYFGPGTRLTVL.

This chain links TRBV11-2 with TRBJ1-1; D is possibly TRBD1 (6 bases). V lost 3 bases, J lost 5 bases, and 16 bases lay in between. This CDR3 is built from 15 residues. CDR1 SGHAT and CDR2 FQNNGV come from the germline V gene. The CDR3 bases are TGTGCCAGCAGCTTGGGTCTACAGGGACGGACTGAAGCTTTCTTT. Encoded protein: CASSLGLQGRTEAFF.

The CDR3 bases are TGTGCCAGCAGTCCGGGACAGGGGGTCGGGGGCTACACCTTC. Translating gives CASSPGQGVGGYTF. The V and J genes are TRBV6-5 and TRBJ1-2; 11 positions match TRBD1. The CDR3 consists of 14 residues. Per germline, CDR1 MNHEY and CDR2 SVGAGI. Trimming took 5 bases from V and 8 from J; bases not matched to a gene: 7.

The V call is TRBV29-1, the J call TRBJ2-5, with D possibly called TRBD1 or TRBD2 (5 bases each). This CDR3 has 14 residues. The V gene lost 6 bases and the J gene lost 4 bases, with 18 bases spanning the gap. The germline V gene has CDR1 SQVTM and CDR2 ANQGSEA. CDR3 amino acids: CSVTGTSMGETQYF. DNA of the CDR3: TGCAGCGTGACTGGGACCTCAATGGGAGAGACCCAGTACTTC.

The chain carries TRBV5-1 and TRBJ2-3; D is uncertain. CDR3 length: 11 residues. Germline values: CDR1 SGHRS, CDR2 YFSETQ. V lost 3 bases and J lost 2, with 1 base in between. CDR3 sequence: CASSSTDTQYF. The DNA of the CDR3 is TGCGCCAGCAGCTCCACAGATACGCAGTATTTT.

The J gene is TRBJ1-2, the V gene TRBV11-2; tentatively, D is TRBD1 (6 bases). Germline V gene sequence: CDR1 SGHAT, CDR2 FQNNGV. The CDR3 has 14 residues. The V end lost 3 bases, the J end lost 8 bases, and 16 bases lay between the germline ends. For the CDR3, the DNA is TGTGCCAGCAGCTTGCCGCAGGGGAGGAGGGGCTACACCTTC. Protein product: CASSLPQGRRGYTF.

CDR3 coding DNA: TGTGCCAGCAGCTTAGTGTACGGTGATCTCTCTGGAAACACCATATATTTT. This gives the protein CASSLVYGDLSGNTIYF. The V gene is TRBV7-2, the J gene TRBJ1-3, with D uncertain. This CDR3 contains 17 residues. Trimming took 1 base from V and 0 from J, leaving 13 bases between them. The germline gives CDR1 SGHTA, CDR2 FQGNSA.

This chain joins TRBV2 and TRBJ2-7; TRBD1 agrees at 7 bases. Trimming cost V 7 bases and J 5 bases; bases outside gene matches: 5. The germline gives CDR1 SNHLY, CDR2 FYNNEI. The CDR3 runs 12 residues. The CDR3 coding sequence is TGTGCCAGCATTAAGGGGGCCCACGAGCAGTACTTC. It codes for CASIKGAHEQYF.

The CDR3 DNA sequence: TGTGCCAGTAGTATAGGGGGGACAGGGGCTAATCAGCCCCAGCATTTT. This encodes CASSIGGTGANQPQHF. The chain has TRBV19 and TRBJ1-5, with 10 positions matching TRBD1. CDR1 LNHDA and CDR2 SQIVND come from the germline V gene (reference sequence). The CDR3 is 16 amino acids. Trimming took 1 base from V and 4 from J; bases not matched to a gene: 4.

The rearrangement links TRBV7-2 to TRBJ2-7; 8 positions agree with TRBD2. Germline CDR1 is SGHTA and CDR2 is FQGNSA. The CDR3 extends over 16 amino acids. V lost 6 bases, J lost 6 bases, and 16 bases stayed unmatched. As DNA, the CDR3 is TGTGCCAGCAGTAAACAGGAGAGCGGGAGTAACGGCGAGCAGTACTTC. Amino acid sequence: CASSKQESGSNGEQYF.

The V and J genes are TRBV6-1 and TRBJ2-7; 8 positions agree with TRBD1. After removal of 8 bases from V and 0 bases from J, the junction contained 9 bases not matched to a gene. The CDR3 spans 15 residues. Germline CDR1 is MNHNS and CDR2 is SASEGT. The CDR3 sequence: CASSRTGPFSYEQYF. The CDR3 DNA reads TGTGCCAGCTCTCGGACAGGGCCCTTCTCCTACGAGCAGTACTTC.

This rearrangement joins TRBV4-1 to TRBJ2-1; the match to TRBD2 covers 10 bases. V lost 5 bases to trimming and J lost 2 bases; unmatched junction nucleotides: 12. The germline CDR1 and CDR2 sequences are MGHRA and YSYEKL. This CDR3 contains 18 residues. The chain's CDR3 is CASSGLAGAGIPYNEQFF. CDR3 in DNA: TGCGCCAGCAGCGGGCTAGCGGGAGCCGGAATCCCCTACAATGAGCAGTTCTTC.

Here the CDR3 reads CASSTETGLYGYTF. For the CDR3, the DNA is TGTGCCAGCAGCACTGAGACAGGGCTCTATGGCTACACCTTC. V usage is TRBV5-4 and J usage is TRBJ1-2, with 7 bases lining up with TRBD1. The CDR3 consists of 14 residues. Germline loops: CDR1 SGHNT, CDR2 YYREEE (reference sequence). Trimming at V came to 4 bases and at J to 4 bases, leaving 7 bases not matched to a gene.

V is TRBV6-5 and J is TRBJ2-3; D possibly uses TRBD1 or TRBD2 (5 bases each). Trimming took off 0 bases at V and 0 bases at J, with 10 bases between the two ends. In germline, CDR1 is MNHEY, CDR2 SVGAGI. The CDR3 length is 16 residues. The CDR3 DNA reads as TGTGCCAGCAGTTACTCGCCGGGGCGAAGCACAGATACGCAGTATTTT. Its translation is CASSYSPGRSTDTQYF.

This rearrangement joins TRBV19 to TRBJ2-7, with D unresolved. V lost 3 bases, J lost 4 bases, and 13 bases lay in between. CDR3 length: 14 amino acids. The germline V gene has CDR1 LNHDA and CDR2 SQIVND (reference sequence). The CDR3 reads CASSIRESNYEQYF. CDR3 in DNA: TGTGCCAGTAGTATCCGTGAGTCCAATTACGAGCAGTACTTC.

This chain links TRBV7-9 with TRBJ2-1; 11 bases align to TRBD2. Germline values: CDR1 SEHNR, CDR2 FQNEAQ (reference sequence). J lost 3 bases, V lost 4 bases, and 5 bases had no gene match. The CDR3 is 16 amino acids. CDR3 loop: CASSSGTSGVYNEQFF. In nucleotides, the CDR3 is TGTGCCAGCAGCTCCGGGACTAGCGGAGTCTACAATGAGCAGTTCTTC.

V gene TRBV6-5 combines with J gene TRBJ2-7; TRBD2 is a possible D gene (6 bases). Germline V gene data show CDR1 as MNHEY and CDR2 as SVGAGI. Trimming shortened V by 0 bases and J by 0 bases, and 9 bases separated the two germline ends. The CDR3 runs to 15 residues. The CDR3 bases are TGTGCCAGCAGTTACTCCGCGGGACCCTCCTACGAGCAGTACTTC. Residues: CASSYSAGPSYEQYF.

The J gene is TRBJ1-2, the V gene TRBV6-6; D may be TRBD1 (6 bases). This CDR3 region has 13 residues. V lost 8 bases and J lost 11, with 21 bases in between. Looked up from germline, CDR1 is MNHNY and CDR2 is SVGAGI (reference sequence). CDR3 residues: CASQDSHYLGYTF. CDR3 DNA: TGTGCCAGCCAGGACAGCCACTATTTGGGGTACACCTTC.

The chain recombines TRBV21-1 with TRBJ1-5; the tabulated D call, TRBD1, remains unverified against the DNA. TRBV21-1 is assigned pseudogene status. The CDR3 consists of 16 residues. The CDR3 loop reads CASSTSPRTGNQPQHF. The CDR3 bases are TGTGCCAGCAGCACCTCCCCCCGGACAGGGAATCAGCCCCAGCATTTT.

The chain carries TRBV5-1 and TRBJ1-1; D may be TRBD1 (6 bases). Trimming took 4 bases from V and 1 from J, leaving 14 bases between them. Germline values: CDR1 SGHRS, CDR2 YFSETQ. The CDR3 totals 15 residues. The CDR3 region has the DNA TGCGCCAGCAGCAGTGGACAGAATTCGAACACTGAAGCTTTCTTT. Protein product: CASSSGQNSNTEAFF. Full variable domain (remainder filled in from reference TRBV5-1 and TRBJ1-1): KAGVTQTPRYLIKTRGQQVTLSCSPISGHRSVSWYQQTPGQGLQFLFEYFSETQRNKGNFPGRFSGRQFSNSRSEMNVSTLELGDSALYLCASSSGQNSNTEAFFGQGTRLTVV.

The J gene is TRBJ2-5, the V gene TRBV6-5; no clear D gene. The CDR3 is made up of 13 amino acids. V was pared by 2 bases and J by 3 bases, with 7 bases between. Germline V lookup: CDR1 MNHEY, CDR2 SVGAGI. The CDR3: CASSYGPEETQYF. CDR3 in DNA: TGTGCCAGCAGTTACGGACCGGAAGAGACCCAGTACTTC.

The gene calls are TRBV27 and TRBJ2-7; D is possibly TRBD1 (5 bases). The CDR3 is 16 amino acids. The germline V gene encodes CDR1 MNHEY and CDR2 SMNVEV (reference sequence). The V end was cut by 0 bases, the J end by 4 bases, with 16 bases between. CDR3 region: CASSLSPDRILYEQYF. The CDR3 bases are TGTGCCAGCAGTTTATCCCCAGACAGAATCCTGTACGAGCAGTACTTC.

The chain uses TRBV9 and TRBJ2-7, with 8 positions matching TRBD1. The ends lost 0 bases at V and 0 bases at J; junction bases unmatched: 2. The CDR3 contains 15 residues. CDR1 is SGDLS and CDR2 is YYNGEE in the germline V gene. The CDR3 bases are TGTGCCAGCAGCGTAGGGGGACAGGTCTCCTACGAGCAGTACTTC. It codes for CASSVGGQVSYEQYF.

The genes are TRBV7-6 and TRBJ1-1; perhaps TRBD1 as D (5 bases). Germline V CDR1 and CDR2: SGHVS, FNYEAQ. This CDR3 region has 17 residues. V was cut by 1 base and J by 5 bases, with 20 bases left in between. CDR3 sequence reads: CASSLESSGLPGTEAFF. Written as DNA, the CDR3 is TGTGCCAGCAGCTTAGAGTCTTCAGGGCTGCCGGGGACTGAAGCTTTCTTT.

The V gene is TRBV6-5, the J gene TRBJ1-4; TRBD1 might be the D (5 bases). The CDR3 contains 15 residues. Trimming stripped 6 bases from V and 2 bases from J, with 13 bases between. CDR1 is MNHEY, CDR2 SVGAGI, per germline. CDR3 coding DNA: TGTGCCAGCAGGCTACGGGACTTCACTAATGAAAAACTGTTTTTT. Translation: CASRLRDFTNEKLFF.